At least ten counts were recorded for the clone carrying this T cell receptor beta chain. In germline, CDR1 is DFQATT, CDR2 SNEGSKA (reference sequence). The CDR3 runs 14 residues. V dropped 0 bases and J dropped 13 bases, with 19 bases sitting between them. The data derive from a study of neurological immune-mediated disorders. The authors produced cDNA by 5'RACE using 10-nucleotide random UMIs. TCRdb processed the 5' RACE reads anew with MiXCR; each CDR3 protein has one entry. Among 11,000 to 15,000 distinct CDR3 sequences, 8% to 13% were seen once, and the ten largest hold under 30%. The receptor was isolated from a woman aged 40 to 50 in good health. The chain uses TRBV20-1 and TRBJ2-1, with a weak D call TRBD1 (5 bases). Sequenced sample: PBMCs. The CDR3 loop is CSARDAWGSHKQFF. The CDR3 DNA reads as TGCAGTGCTAGAGATGCATGGGGCAGTCATAAACAGTTCTTC.